Listed here are 4 T cell receptor beta chains from one sample, sequenced in a study of T cell responses to AZD1222 COVID-19 vaccine (dated by TCRdb to about 2021). The library came from the immunoSEQ multiplex PCR assay. Not all clones reach the TCRdb copy of this immuneACCESS table, which keeps in-frame sequences only. Checked studies attribute under half of the gap to unresolved V genes and leave the rest unexplained. Here the sample has about 130,000 clones; 70% to 90% occur a single time. The ten largest account for 1.9% of the sample. Interpreted using the paper, the time point label stands for: baseline before first vaccination. Sample: peripheral blood, taken on day 0 of AZD1222 vaccination. The receptors stem from an adult in good health.

CDR3 coding DNA: TGTGCCAGCAGCCCCGGTGGGACAGGGGCCGTCGGCTATGGCTACACCTTC. It encodes CASSPGGTGAVGYGYTF. The V and J genes are TRBV6-2 or TRBV6-3 and TRBJ1-2; 10 bases align to TRBD1. The CDR3 runs to 17 residues. Germline trimming cut 6 bases from V and 4 bases from J; bases unmatched to any gene: 14. Per germline, CDR1 MNHEY and CDR2 SVGEGT.

The rearrangement joins TRBV5-1 to TRBJ2-1; D remains unclear. Germline loops: CDR1 SGHRS, CDR2 YFSETQ. V was cut by 4 bases and J by 5 bases, with 4 bases left in between. This CDR3 has 11 amino acids. CDR3 amino acids: CASSVNNEQFF. CDR3 in DNA: TGCGCCAGCAGCGTAAACAATGAGCAGTTCTTC.

V is TRBV10-3 and J is TRBJ2-7; TRBD2 aligns across 12 bases. Trimming cost V 0 bases and J 3 bases; bases outside gene matches: 0. The CDR3 has 15 residues. Germline-derived CDR1 and CDR2 are ENHRY and SYGVKD. The CDR3 loop is CAISESTSGGYEQYF. Written as DNA, the CDR3 is TGTGCCATCAGTGAGTCGACTAGCGGGGGCTACGAGCAGTACTTC.

The chain carries TRBV28 and TRBJ2-5; possible D gene TRBD1, 5 bases. There are 17 residues in the CDR3. From germline, CDR1 is MDHEN and CDR2 SYDVKM. Deletions cut 2 bases from V and 5 bases from J, with 21 bases between. As DNA, the CDR3 is TGTGCCAGCAGTTTAGGGTCTGTCGTGGGGCGTCGGGAGACCCAGTACTTC. Protein sequence: CASSLGSVVGRRETQYF.